This TCR beta chain came from a study of T cell responses to AZD1222 COVID-19 vaccine. For this clone: Antigen specificity is unknown.

Whole-study findings and limits: The study identified only six AZD1222 recipients as seropositive at baseline. White British ancestry dominated among donors, who included more females, and clonal diversity was possibly underestimated. Sampling captured repertoires only after the peak T cell response. The reported proportion of spike-specific TCRs targeting unmutated variant regions was nearly half.

Generated by immunoSEQ multiplex PCR, the TCRdb table keeps only in-frame clones and is missing some. The data show about 120,000 clones, around 91% seen once. This material consisted of peripheral blood, taken on day 0 of MenACWY control vaccination. The sequence derives from an adult in good health.

For the CDR3, the DNA is TGCGCCAGCAGTGAGTTGCAGGGGACAGATACGCAGTATTTT. Translating gives CASSELQGTDTQYF. The gene calls are TRBV10-1 and TRBJ2-3; TRBD1 might be the D (6 bases). The CDR3 is made up of 14 amino acids. The V end lost 1 base, the J end lost 3 bases, and 8 bases lay between the germline ends. In germline, CDR1 is WNHNN, CDR2 SYGVQD (reference sequence).